This TCR beta chain was sequenced during a study of CD8 T cells in Susac syndrome (dated by TCRdb to between 2018 and 2020). Concerning the study at large: Of the Susac syndrome patients who were sequenced, more than 5 had clinically active disease and 8 or 9 were in clinical remission. The study used repertoire sequencing to test whether antigen drove CD8+ T cell activation and differentiation in Susac syndrome. At blood withdrawal, Susac syndrome patients were therapy-naive, treated with corticosteroids (with IVIg additionally given to some), or treated with IVIg alone.

Note on this clonotype: Its binding antigen is unknown. Within one base of it there is no much larger clone, and no base qualities were kept.

RNA was extracted using the RNeasy kit, and roughly 0.45 to 1 ug of the RNA was reverse transcribed with random hexamers. The immunoSEQ multiplex PCR assay, which covers 54 Vbeta and 13 Jbeta segments, was used to amplify TCR beta CDR3 regions. PCR amplification bias was corrected by using a synthetic template baseline for primer optimization and computational correction. In the source study's methods: Reads were assigned to V, D and J genes according to IMGT and analyzed in immunoSEQ Analyzer, with only productive sequences retained. Clonality was calculated as one minus the Shannon entropy normalized by log2 of the number of productive unique sequences. Public and private clones were assessed among the 100 most prevalent clones of each patient and control. Susac-specific clones were defined as absent from healthy and MS cohorts, around 1,000 published viral clones and other ImmuneACCESS disease sequences. The public reads were run again by TCRdb, first through fastp at Q25 and then through MiXCR, and only productive beta chains were kept. Under each unique CDR3 protein, matching rows form one entry showing the most common genes and DNA. For this entry, the V and J calls and clone size follow TCRdb and not the study's own pipeline. In this sample the table shows roughly 140,000 distinct CDR3 sequences, almost 96% of which occur a single time. Roughly 0.08% of the sample goes to the ten largest clones.

The paper as a whole reports these results and caveats: The number of individuals in the TCR sequencing and HLA analysis was recognized as being relatively small. No clonal expansion was detected in the CD4+ T cell repertoire of Susac syndrome patients.

Peripheral blood CD8+ and CD4+ T cells from healthy donors, Susac syndrome patients and multiple sclerosis patients were profiled using high-throughput TCR beta sequencing. Susac syndrome patients met recently defined diagnostic criteria for definite or probable disease. Bulk CD8+ and CD4+ T cells were purified by magnetic negative isolation, while CD8+ TEMRA cells were enriched using FACS. Blood was drawn into EDTA tubes, processed within 24 hours, and PBMCs were isolated by density gradient centrifugation. PBMCs intended for TCR sequencing were cryopreserved in liquid nitrogen and were subsequently thawed in a 37 degrees C water bath. The sorted or isolated CD4+, CD8+ and CD8+ TEMRA cells had a purity of 90% or higher. The source material was CD4+ T cells from PBMCs. This clonotype originated in a human donor with Susac syndrome.

The CDR3 here reads CASSHGDGRGETQYF. The DNA reads as follows: TGCGCCAGCAGCCACGGGGACGGGCGGGGCGAGACCCAGTACTTC. The chain is made from TRBV5-1 and TRBJ2-5; TRBD2 could be the D gene, as 6 bases match. Reading the germline V gene gives CDR1 SGHRS and CDR2 YFSETQ. Counted from cysteine to phenylalanine, this CDR3 has 15 amino acids. Solely the CDR3 DNA is kept, with 45 bases framed from the first base. V loses 4 bases, J loses 5 bases, and the germline ends lie 18 bases apart.